This T cell receptor (beta chain) appears in the sequencing data of a study of blood T cell repertoires in COVID-19. Overall study: The origin of the acute and convalescent COVID-19 samples was the United States, Italy and Spain. PBMCs, B-cell-depleted T cells, or T cells were the source of the cDNA or gDNA that made up the material.

Original handling: Estimation of nucleated cell counts was performed using reference gene primer amplification. Produced via immunoSEQ multiplex PCR; TCRdb's table is partial and in-frame only. The V and J calls and clone size were taken over from that table, and D and trimming were inferred from the DNA. The sample includes roughly 80,000 clones, approximately 89% seen only once; the top ten take 6% to 7.5%. Trimming removed 6 bases from V and 5 bases from J, with 10 bases in between. Germline lookup yields CDR1 DFQATT and CDR2 SNEGSKA (reference sequence). The CDR3 consists of 11 residues. This clonotype originated in a woman of 80 years or more with acute or convalescent COVID-19. The chain uses TRBV20-1 and TRBJ2-5; D might be TRBD2 (5 bases). Sequencing was done on a sample of peripheral blood. CDR3 residues: CSATGEETQYF. Here the CDR3 DNA reads TGCAGTGCGACCGGGGAGGAGACCCAGTACTTC.